These T cell receptor beta chains were read from a single sample in a study of CD8+CD57+ T cells in acquired aplastic anemia. Via MiXCR, TCRdb re-called the reads, giving one row per CDR3 protein. Of about 270,000 distinct CDR3 sequences in the sample, 50% to 70% were seen once. The sequenced sample consisted of sorted CD4+, CD8+, or CD8+CD57+ T cells (not recorded which) from PBMCs. These receptors all stem from a human donor with severe aplastic anemia or a healthy control (not recorded which). Both conserved end residues are part of each CDR3. D genes are given only for firm matches. Expanded clones are given a class, and other clones once, few, many or no size at all.

J	D	V	size	CDR3	DNA
TRBJ2-6	NA	TRBV5-1	many	CASSSGLISGRSGANVLTF	TGCGCCAGCAGCTCTGGACTGATATCTGGCCGATCTGGGGCCAACGTCCTGACTTTC
TRBJ2-2	NA	TRBV6-6	NA	CASIKTQAGYTGELFF	TGTGCCAGCATTAAGACCCAGGCGGGGTACACCGGGGAGCTGTTTTTT
TRBJ2-1	TRBD1	TRBV7-9	NA	CASKRTGENEQFF	TGTGCCAGCAAACGGACAGGGGAAAATGAGCAGTTCTTC
TRBJ1-2	NA	TRBV10-3	many	CAISDSKRDGGNYGYTF	TGTGCCATCAGTGATTCGAAGCGGGACGGTGGTAACTATGGCTACACCTTC
TRBJ1-1	NA	TRBV12-3/TRBV12-4	many	CASSLSLFRGSRIKNTEAFF	TGTGCCAGCAGTTTATCTCTTTTTCGGGGCAGTCGAATCAAGAACACTGAAGCTTTCTTT
TRBJ2-7	NA	TRBV7-6	NA	CASSLLGDTYEQYF	TGTGCCAGCAGCTTATTGGGAGATACCTACGAGCAGTACTTC
TRBJ2-7	NA	TRBV2	many	CASSERGLPFEQYF	TGTGCCAGCAGTGAAAGGGGTCTACCCTTCGAGCAGTACTTC
TRBJ2-3	NA	TRBV9	many	CASSVPTNPGSDTQYF	TGTGCCAGCAGCGTACCGACGAACCCGGGTTCAGATACGCAGTATTTT
TRBJ1-6	TRBD1	TRBV24-1	NA	CATSEKGAPYNSPLHF	TGTGCCACCAGTGAGAAGGGGGCCCCCTATAATTCACCCCTCCACTTT
TRBJ2-7	TRBD2	TRBV2	few	CASSGSGGAYEQYF	TGTGCCAGCAGTGGGAGCGGGGGGGCCTACGAGCAGTACTTC
TRBJ1-2	NA	TRBV7-9	NA	CASSPSGQTTSLGGYTF	TGTGCCAGCAGCCCTAGCGGGCAGACGACAAGTCTGGGTGGCTACACCTTC
TRBJ2-3	NA	TRBV18	NA	CASSSGVSTDTQYF	TGTGCCAGCTCATCCGGGGTGAGCACAGATACGCAGTATTTT
TRBJ2-7	NA	TRBV5-1	NA	CASSLDVAVTYEQYF	TGCGCCAGCAGCTTGGATGTAGCGGTTACCTACGAGCAGTACTTC
TRBJ1-3	NA	TRBV14	many	CASSQEGRADTIYF	TGTGCCAGCAGCCAAGAGGGACGGGCGGACACCATATATTTT
TRBJ2-5	NA	TRBV6-1	many	CASKIDRRSQETQYF	TGTGCCAGCAAGATTGACAGAAGAAGTCAAGAGACCCAGTACTTC
TRBJ2-1	TRBD1	TRBV10-3	once	CASSEGDRYWDEQFF	TGTGCCAGCAGTGAAGGGGACAGGTATTGGGATGAGCAGTTCTTC
TRBJ2-3	NA	TRBV20-1	many	CSARVRQDTQYF	TGCAGTGCTAGAGTTAGACAGGATACGCAGTATTTT
TRBJ1-6	NA	TRBV14	many	CASGPLHF	TGTGCCAGTGGACCCCTCCACTTT
TRBJ2-5	NA	TRBV6-2/TRBV6-3	many	CASSYQMYQETQYF	TGTGCCAGCAGTTATCAAATGTACCAAGAGACCCAGTACTTC
TRBJ2-5	TRBD2	TRBV7-8	NA	CASSLGAGSQETQYF	TGTGCCAGCAGCTTAGGAGCGGGGAGCCAAGAGACCCAGTACTTC
TRBJ2-7	NA	TRBV7-6	NA	CASIRGPLSYEQYF	TGTGCCAGCATCAGGGGTCCCCTCTCCTACGAGCAGTACTTC
TRBJ2-7	NA	TRBV29-1	NA	CSVENPRRPNAYEQYF	TGCAGCGTTGAAAACCCGAGACGACCCAATGCCTACGAGCAGTACTTC
TRBJ2-5	TRBD2	TRBV6-6	once	CASQRGGQETQYF	TGTGCCAGCCAGCGGGGGGGCCAGGAGACCCAGTACTTC
TRBJ1-2	NA	TRBV10-3	few	CAISELKKGYGYTF	TGTGCCATCAGTGAGCTTAAGAAGGGATATGGCTACACCTTC
TRBJ1-2	TRBD1	TRBV2	few	CASSGHRQGGDGYTF	TGTGCCAGCAGCGGGCACCGACAGGGCGGGGATGGCTACACCTTC
TRBJ1-1	NA	TRBV14	NA	CASSQDQGGTEAFF	TGTGCCAGCAGCCAAGATCAGGGAGGGACTGAAGCTTTCTTT
TRBJ1-3	TRBD1	TRBV5-1	NA	CASSLGQGMGGNTIYF	TGCGCCAGCAGCTTGGGACAGGGAATGGGTGGAAACACCATATATTTT
TRBJ2-3	TRBD1	TRBV4-2	many	CASSQETGTAYTDTQYF	TGTGCCAGCAGCCAAGAGACCGGGACAGCTTACACAGATACGCAGTATTTT
TRBJ2-7	NA	TRBV28	many	CASTNPWGPREQYF	TGTGCCAGCACAAACCCTTGGGGGCCGAGGGAGCAGTACTTC
TRBJ2-5	NA	TRBV7-7	NA	CASSPPLYF	TGTGCTAGCAGCCCACCCCTGTACTTC
TRBJ1-6	TRBD1	TRBV20-1	few	CSARDRGGSPLHF	TGCAGTGCCAGGGACAGGGGAGGTTCACCCCTCCACTTT
TRBJ2-3	NA	TRBV4-3	NA	CASSQGSAGFTDTQYF	TGCGCCAGCAGCCAGGGCTCGGCAGGTTTCACAGATACGCAGTATTTT
TRBJ2-7	TRBD1	TRBV20-1	NA	CSARVTGRAYEQYF	TGCAGTGCTAGAGTGACAGGGCGAGCCTACGAGCAGTACTTC
TRBJ2-7	TRBD1	TRBV9	NA	CASSVTGLGGARGSYEQYF	TGTGCCAGCAGCGTAACGGGGTTAGGGGGCGCCAGGGGATCCTACGAGCAGTACTTC
TRBJ2-1	NA	TRBV6-6	many	CASSYSKNGNEQFF	TGTGCCAGCAGTTACTCTAAGAATGGGAATGAGCAGTTCTTC
TRBJ2-7	NA	TRBV19	once	CASSPRRTDYEQYF	TGTGCCAGTAGCCCCCGCCGGACAGACTACGAGCAGTACTTC